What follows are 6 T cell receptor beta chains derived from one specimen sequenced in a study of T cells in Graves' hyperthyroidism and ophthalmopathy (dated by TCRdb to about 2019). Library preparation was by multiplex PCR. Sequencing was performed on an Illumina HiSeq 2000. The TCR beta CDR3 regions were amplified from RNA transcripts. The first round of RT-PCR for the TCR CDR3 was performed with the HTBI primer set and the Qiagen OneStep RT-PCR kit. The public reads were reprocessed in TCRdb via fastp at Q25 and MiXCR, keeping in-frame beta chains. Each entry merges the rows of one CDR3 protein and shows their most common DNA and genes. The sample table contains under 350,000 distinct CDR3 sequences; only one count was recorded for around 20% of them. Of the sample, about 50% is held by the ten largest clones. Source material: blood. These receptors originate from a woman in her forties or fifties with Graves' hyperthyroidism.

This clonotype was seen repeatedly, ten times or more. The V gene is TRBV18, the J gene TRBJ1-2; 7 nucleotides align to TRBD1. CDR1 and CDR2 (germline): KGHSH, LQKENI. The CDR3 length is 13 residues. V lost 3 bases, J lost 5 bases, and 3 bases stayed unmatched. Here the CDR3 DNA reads TGTGCCAGCTCACCGGGGACAGAGTATGGCTACACCTTC. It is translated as CASSPGTEYGYTF.

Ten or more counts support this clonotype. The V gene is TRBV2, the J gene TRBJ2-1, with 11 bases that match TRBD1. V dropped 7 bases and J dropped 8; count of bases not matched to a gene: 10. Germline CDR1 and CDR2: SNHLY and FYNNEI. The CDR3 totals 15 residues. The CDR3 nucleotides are TGTGCCAGCACCCGAGAGGGACAGGGGGTCGATGAGCAGTTCTTC. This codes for CASTREGQGVDEQFF.

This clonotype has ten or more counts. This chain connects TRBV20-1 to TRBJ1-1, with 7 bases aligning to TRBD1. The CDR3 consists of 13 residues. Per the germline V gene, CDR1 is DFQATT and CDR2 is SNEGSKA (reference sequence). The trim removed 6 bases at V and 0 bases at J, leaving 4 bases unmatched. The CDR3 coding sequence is TGCAGTGCCAAGGGACAGTTGAACACTGAAGCTTTCTTT. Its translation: CSAKGQLNTEAFF.

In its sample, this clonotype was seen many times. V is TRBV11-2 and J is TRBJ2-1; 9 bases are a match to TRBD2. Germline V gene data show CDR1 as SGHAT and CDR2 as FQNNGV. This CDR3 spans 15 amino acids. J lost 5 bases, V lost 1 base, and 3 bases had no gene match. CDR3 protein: CASSLGTSVNNEQFF. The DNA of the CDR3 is TGTGCCAGCAGCTTAGGGACTAGCGTAAACAATGAGCAGTTCTTC.

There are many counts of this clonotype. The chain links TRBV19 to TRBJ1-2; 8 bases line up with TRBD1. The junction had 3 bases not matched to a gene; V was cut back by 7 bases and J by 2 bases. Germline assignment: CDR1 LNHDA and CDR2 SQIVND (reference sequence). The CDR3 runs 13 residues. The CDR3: CASKGTGNYGYTF. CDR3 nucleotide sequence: TGTGCCAGTAAGGGGACAGGAAACTATGGCTACACCTTC. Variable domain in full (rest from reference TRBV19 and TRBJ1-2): DGGITQSPKYLFRKEGQNVTLSCEQNLNHDAMYWYRQDPGQGLRLIYYSQIVNDFQKGDIAEGYSVSREKKESFPLTVTSAQKNPTAFYLCASKGTGNYGYTFGSGTRLTVV.

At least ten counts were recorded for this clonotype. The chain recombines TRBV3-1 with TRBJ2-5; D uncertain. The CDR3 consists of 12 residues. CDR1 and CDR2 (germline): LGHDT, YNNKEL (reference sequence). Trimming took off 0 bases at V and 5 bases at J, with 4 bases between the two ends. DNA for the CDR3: TGTGCCAGCAGCCAAGATTACGAGACCCAGTACTTC. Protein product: CASSQDYETQYF.